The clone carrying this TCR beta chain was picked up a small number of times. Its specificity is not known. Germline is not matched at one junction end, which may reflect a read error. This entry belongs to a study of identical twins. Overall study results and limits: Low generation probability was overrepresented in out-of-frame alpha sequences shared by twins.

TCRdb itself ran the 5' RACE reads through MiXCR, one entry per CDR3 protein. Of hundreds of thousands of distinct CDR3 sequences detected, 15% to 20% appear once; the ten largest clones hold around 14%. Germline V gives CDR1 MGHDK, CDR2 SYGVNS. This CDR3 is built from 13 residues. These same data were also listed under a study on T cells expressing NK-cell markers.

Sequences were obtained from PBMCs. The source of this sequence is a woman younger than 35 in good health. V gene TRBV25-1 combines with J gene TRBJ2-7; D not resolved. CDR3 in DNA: TGTGCCAGCAGCGGACGGGCCGGTGGCCTGGTATTCTTC. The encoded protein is CASSGRAGGLVFF.